Each of the 4 T cell receptor beta chains below was sequenced from the same sample in a study of T cell repertoires in cytomegalovirus infection. One entry per CDR3 protein results from TCRdb running MiXCR on the reads. The profile shows over 150,000 distinct CDR3 sequences, approximately 15% of them singletons. The sequenced sample consisted of PBMCs. The receptor source for this set is a human donor in good health (CMV status not recorded). Some clones in this sample may be carry-over from other donors' samples.

This chain links TRBV6-6 with TRBJ2-7, with TRBD2 matching 11 bases. The CDR3 has 15 residues. Germline-derived CDR1 and CDR2 are MNHNY and SVGAGI (reference sequence). The V segment lost 5 bases and the J segment 1 base; nucleotides outside the gene matches: 4. The CDR3 sequence is CASSLLAGGSYEQYF. The DNA of the CDR3 is TGTGCCAGCAGTCTTCTAGCGGGAGGTTCCTACGAGCAGTACTTC.

The chain links TRBV29-1 to TRBJ2-5; TRBD2 matches 8 bases. The CDR3 runs to 14 residues. Germline V CDR1 and CDR2: SQVTM, ANQGSEA. V was clipped by 3 bases and J by 5 bases; unmatched bases: 8. The CDR3 reads CSVDSSKRGETQYF. CDR3 nucleotide sequence: TGCAGCGTTGATTCGAGCAAGCGGGGGGAGACCCAGTACTTC.

The V gene is TRBV28, the J gene TRBJ1-2, with D possibly matching TRBD1 (5 bases). The CDR3 loop spans 13 amino acids. Germline V gene sequence: CDR1 MDHEN, CDR2 SYDVKM. The ends were cut back, 8 bases at V and 4 bases at J, with 14 bases in the middle. The CDR3 DNA reads as TGTGCCAGCGGAACCGGGACGGCCTATGGCTACACCTTC. Its protein is CASGTGTAYGYTF.

This clonotype was counted between two and nine times. The CDR3 region is CSADGAGTSGANVLTF. CDR3 DNA sequence: TGCAGTGCCGACGGAGCAGGGACTTCTGGGGCCAACGTCCTGACTTTC. The chain employs TRBV20-1 and TRBJ2-6; tentative D call: TRBD2 (6 bases). Germline V gene sequence: CDR1 DFQATT, CDR2 SNEGSKA (reference sequence). The V end was cut by 6 bases, the J end by 1 base, with 16 bases between. CDR3 length: 16 amino acids.